The following is a T cell receptor (beta chain) sequence with its context. Its antigen is undetermined. This sample is drawn from a study of blood T cells in healthy people across ages. Trimming removed 3 bases from V and 8 bases from J; junction bases left unmatched: 4. The CDR3 has 12 residues. The V gene's germline CDR1 is DFQATT and CDR2 SNEGSKA (reference sequence). Whole-study results and caveats: More naive CD4+ cells and higher diversity were found in long-lived than in aged donors.

A second PCR of about 7 to 12 cycles used a sample-barcoded 5' primer and a J-beta primer mix. TCRdb analysed the 5' RACE reads with MiXCR anew, one entry per CDR3 protein. The table lists about 1.6 million distinct CDR3 sequences, roughly 32% of them singletons, with roughly 10% in the top ten. The origin of this receptor is a woman in her 30s in good health. The chain uses TRBV20-1 and TRBJ1-2, with 9 bases lining up with TRBD1. The sequenced material came from blood. The CDR3 DNA reads TGCAGTGCTAGGACAGGGGGTGGGGGCTACACCTTC. Translated, it gives CSARTGGGGYTF.